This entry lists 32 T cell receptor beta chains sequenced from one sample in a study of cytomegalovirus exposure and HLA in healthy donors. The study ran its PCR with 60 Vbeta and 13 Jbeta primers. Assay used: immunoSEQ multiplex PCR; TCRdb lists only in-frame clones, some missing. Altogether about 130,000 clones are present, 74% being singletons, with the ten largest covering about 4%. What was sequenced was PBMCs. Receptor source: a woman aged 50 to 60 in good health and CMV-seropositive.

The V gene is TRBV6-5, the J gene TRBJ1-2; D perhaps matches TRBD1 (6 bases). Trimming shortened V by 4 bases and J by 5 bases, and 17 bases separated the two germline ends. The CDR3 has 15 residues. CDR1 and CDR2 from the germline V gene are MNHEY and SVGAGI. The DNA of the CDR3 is TGTGCCAGCAGTTCCCCCTCCGGACAGACTTATGGCTACACCTTC. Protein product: CASSSPSGQTYGYTF.

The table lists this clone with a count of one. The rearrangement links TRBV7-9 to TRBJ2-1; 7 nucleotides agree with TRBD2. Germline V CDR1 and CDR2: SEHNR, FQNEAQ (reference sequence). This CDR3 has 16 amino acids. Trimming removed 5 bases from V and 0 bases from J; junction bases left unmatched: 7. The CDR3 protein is CASSHSGRSSYNEQFF. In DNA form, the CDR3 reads TGTGCCAGCAGCCATAGCGGGCGTAGCTCCTACAATGAGCAGTTCTTC.

The CDR3, as DNA: TGTGCCAGCAGCTTGGGCGTCTTCGGGGAGACCCAGTACTTC. Translated, it gives CASSLGVFGETQYF. The chain combines TRBV5-5 with TRBJ2-5; D is ambiguous. Germline CDR1 SGHKS, CDR2 YYEKEE (reference sequence). V was trimmed by 0 bases and J by 5 bases, leaving 11 bases between them. The CDR3 length is 14 residues.

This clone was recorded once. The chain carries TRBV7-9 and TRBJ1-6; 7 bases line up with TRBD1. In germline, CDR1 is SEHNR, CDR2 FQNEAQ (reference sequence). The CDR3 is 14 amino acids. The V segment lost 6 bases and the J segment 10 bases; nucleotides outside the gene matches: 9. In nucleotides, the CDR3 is TGTGCCAGCAGTGTCACAGGGGTTTGGTCACCCCTCCACTTT. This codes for CASSVTGVWSPLHF.

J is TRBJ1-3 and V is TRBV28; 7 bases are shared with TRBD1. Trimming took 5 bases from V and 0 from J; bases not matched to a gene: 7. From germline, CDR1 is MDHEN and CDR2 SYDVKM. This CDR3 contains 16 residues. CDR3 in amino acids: CASSTPGQTSGNTIYF. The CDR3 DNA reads TGTGCCAGCAGTACCCCGGGACAGACCTCTGGAAACACCATATATTTT.

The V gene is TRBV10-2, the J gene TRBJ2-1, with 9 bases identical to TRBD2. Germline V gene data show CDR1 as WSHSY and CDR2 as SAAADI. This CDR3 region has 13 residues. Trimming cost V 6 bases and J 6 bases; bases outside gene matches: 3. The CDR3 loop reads CASRASGVNEQFF. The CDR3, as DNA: TGCGCCAGCAGGGCTAGCGGGGTCAATGAGCAGTTCTTC.

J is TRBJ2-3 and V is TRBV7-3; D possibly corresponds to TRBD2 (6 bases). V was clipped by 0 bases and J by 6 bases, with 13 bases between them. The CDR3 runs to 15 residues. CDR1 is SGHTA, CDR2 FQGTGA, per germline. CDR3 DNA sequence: TGTGCCAGCAGCTTAACGGCCGGGGGTCCCGATACGCAGTATTTT. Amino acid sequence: CASSLTAGGPDTQYF.

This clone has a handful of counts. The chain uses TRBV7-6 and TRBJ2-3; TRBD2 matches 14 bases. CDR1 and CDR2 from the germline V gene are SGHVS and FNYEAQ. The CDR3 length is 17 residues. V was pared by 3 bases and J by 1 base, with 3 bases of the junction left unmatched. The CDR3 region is CASSLTSGGAGTDTQYF. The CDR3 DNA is TGTGCCAGCAGCTTGACTAGCGGGGGGGCCGGCACAGATACGCAGTATTTT.

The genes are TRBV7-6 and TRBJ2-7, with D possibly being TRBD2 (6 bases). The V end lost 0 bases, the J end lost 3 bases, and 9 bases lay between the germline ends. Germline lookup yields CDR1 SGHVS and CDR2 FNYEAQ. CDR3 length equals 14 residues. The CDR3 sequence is CASSLATGGYEQYF. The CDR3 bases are TGTGCCAGCAGCTTAGCAACCGGGGGCTACGAGCAGTACTTC. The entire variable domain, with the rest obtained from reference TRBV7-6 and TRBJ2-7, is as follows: GAGVSQSPRYKVTKRGQDVALRCDPISGHVSLYWYRQALGQGPEFLTYFNYEAQQDKSGLPNDRFSAERPEGSISTLTIQRTEQRDSAMYRCASSLATGGYEQYFGPGTRLTVT.

The CDR3 DNA is TGTGCCAGCAGTGAAGTGTGGGGGGACACAGATACGCAGTATTTT. It specifies CASSEVWGDTDTQYF. The chain joins TRBV2 to TRBJ2-3, with D maybe TRBD2 (6 bases). V lost 1 base and J lost 2, with 10 bases in between. Germline assignment: CDR1 SNHLY and CDR2 FYNNEI. CDR3 length: 15 residues.

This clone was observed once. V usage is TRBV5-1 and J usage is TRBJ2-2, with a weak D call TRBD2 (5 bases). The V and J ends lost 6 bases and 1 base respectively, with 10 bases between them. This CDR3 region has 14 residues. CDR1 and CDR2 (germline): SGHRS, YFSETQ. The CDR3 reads CASTLGLNTGELFF. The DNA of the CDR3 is TGCGCCAGCACCTTAGGACTGAACACCGGGGAGCTGTTTTTT.

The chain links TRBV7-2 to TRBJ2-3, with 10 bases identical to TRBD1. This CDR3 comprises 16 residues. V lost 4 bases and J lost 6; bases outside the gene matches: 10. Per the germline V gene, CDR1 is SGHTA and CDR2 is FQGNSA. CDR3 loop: CASSSRQGAGWDTQYF. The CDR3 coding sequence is TGTGCCAGCAGCTCTAGACAGGGGGCCGGATGGGATACGCAGTATTTT.

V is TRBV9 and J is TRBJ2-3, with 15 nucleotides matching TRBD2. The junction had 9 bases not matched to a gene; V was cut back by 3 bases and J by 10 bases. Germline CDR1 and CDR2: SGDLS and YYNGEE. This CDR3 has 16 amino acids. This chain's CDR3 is CASSAAGTSGGRAQYF. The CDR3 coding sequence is TGTGCCAGCAGCGCCGCCGGGACTAGCGGGGGGAGGGCGCAGTATTTT.

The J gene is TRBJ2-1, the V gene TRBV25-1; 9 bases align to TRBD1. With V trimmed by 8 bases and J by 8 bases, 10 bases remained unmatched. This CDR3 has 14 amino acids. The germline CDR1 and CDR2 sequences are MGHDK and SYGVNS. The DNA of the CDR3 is TGTGCCAGCCGGGTAGGGACAGGGTACGATGAGCAGTTCTTC. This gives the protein CASRVGTGYDEQFF.

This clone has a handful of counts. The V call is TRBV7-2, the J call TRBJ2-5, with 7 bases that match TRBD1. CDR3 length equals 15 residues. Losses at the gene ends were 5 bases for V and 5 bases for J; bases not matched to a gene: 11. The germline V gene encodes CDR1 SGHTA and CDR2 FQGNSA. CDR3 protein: CASSRPGQPPETQYF. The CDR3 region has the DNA TGTGCCAGCAGCCGGCCGGGACAGCCACCTGAGACCCAGTACTTC.

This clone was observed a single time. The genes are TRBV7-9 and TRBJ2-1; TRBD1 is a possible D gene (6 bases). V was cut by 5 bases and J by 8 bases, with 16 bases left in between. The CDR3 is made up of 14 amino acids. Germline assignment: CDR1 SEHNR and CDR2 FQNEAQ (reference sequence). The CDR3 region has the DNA TGTGCCAGCAGCCCCGGTACAGGGCACCATGAGCAGTTCTTC. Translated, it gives CASSPGTGHHEQFF. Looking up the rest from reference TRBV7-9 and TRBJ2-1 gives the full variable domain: DTGVSQNPRHKITKRGQNVTFRCDPISEHNRLYWYRQTLGQGPEFLTYFQNEAQLEKSRLLSDRFSAERPKGSFSTLEIQRTEQGDSAMYLCASSPGTGHHEQFFGPGTRLTVL.

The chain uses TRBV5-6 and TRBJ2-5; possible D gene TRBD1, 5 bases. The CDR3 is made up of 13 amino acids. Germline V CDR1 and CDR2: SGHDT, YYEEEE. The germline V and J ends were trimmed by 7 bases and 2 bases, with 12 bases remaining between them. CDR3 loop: CASGPTVQETQYF. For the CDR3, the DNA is TGTGCCAGCGGCCCGACAGTACAAGAGACCCAGTACTTC.

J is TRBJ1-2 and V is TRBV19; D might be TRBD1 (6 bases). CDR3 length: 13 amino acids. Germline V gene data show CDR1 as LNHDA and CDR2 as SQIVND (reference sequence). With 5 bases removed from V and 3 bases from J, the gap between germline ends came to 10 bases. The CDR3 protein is CASSPRTDYGYTF. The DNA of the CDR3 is TGTGCCAGTAGTCCCCGGACAGACTATGGCTACACCTTC.

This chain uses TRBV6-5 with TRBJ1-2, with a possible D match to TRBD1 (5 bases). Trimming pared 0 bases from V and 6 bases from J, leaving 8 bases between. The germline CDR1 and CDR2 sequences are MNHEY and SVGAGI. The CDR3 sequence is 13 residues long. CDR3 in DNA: TGTGCCAGCAGTTACTCGGGGCGCGATGGCTACACCTTC. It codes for CASSYSGRDGYTF.

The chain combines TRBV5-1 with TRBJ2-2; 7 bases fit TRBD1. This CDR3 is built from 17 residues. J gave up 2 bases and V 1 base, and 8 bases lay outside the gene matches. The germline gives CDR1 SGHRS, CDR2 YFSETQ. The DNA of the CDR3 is TGCGCCAGCAGCTTGCGTTTAAGGGACAGCAACACCGGGGAGCTGTTTTTT. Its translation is CASSLRLRDSNTGELFF. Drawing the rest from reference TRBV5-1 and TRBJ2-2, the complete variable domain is KAGVTQTPRYLIKTRGQQVTLSCSPISGHRSVSWYQQTPGQGLQFLFEYFSETQRNKGNFPGRFSGRQFSNSRSEMNVSTLELGDSALYLCASSLRLRDSNTGELFFGEGSRLTVL.

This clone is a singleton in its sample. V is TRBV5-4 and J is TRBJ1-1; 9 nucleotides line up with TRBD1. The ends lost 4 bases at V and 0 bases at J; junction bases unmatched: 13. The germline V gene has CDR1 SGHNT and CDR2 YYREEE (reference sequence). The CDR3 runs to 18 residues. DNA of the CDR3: TGTGCCAGCAGCCCCCCGGGGACAGGGAGTCTTATGAACACTGAAGCTTTCTTT. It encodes CASSPPGTGSLMNTEAFF.

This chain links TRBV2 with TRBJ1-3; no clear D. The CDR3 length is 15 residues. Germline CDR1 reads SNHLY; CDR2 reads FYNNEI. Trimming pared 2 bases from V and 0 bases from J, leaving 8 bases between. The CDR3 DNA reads TGTGCCAGCAGTGAATTGTCTTTCTCTGGAAACACCATATATTTT. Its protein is CASSELSFSGNTIYF.

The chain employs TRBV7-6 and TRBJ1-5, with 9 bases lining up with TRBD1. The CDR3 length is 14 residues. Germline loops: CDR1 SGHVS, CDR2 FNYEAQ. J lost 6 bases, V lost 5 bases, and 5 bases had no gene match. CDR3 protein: CASSPGTGTQPQHF. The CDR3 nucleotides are TGTGCCAGCAGCCCAGGGACAGGGACTCAGCCCCAGCATTTT. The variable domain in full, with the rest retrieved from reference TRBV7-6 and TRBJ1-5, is GAGVSQSPRYKVTKRGQDVALRCDPISGHVSLYWYRQALGQGPEFLTYFNYEAQQDKSGLPNDRFSAERPEGSISTLTIQRTEQRDSAMYRCASSPGTGTQPQHFGDGTRLSIL.

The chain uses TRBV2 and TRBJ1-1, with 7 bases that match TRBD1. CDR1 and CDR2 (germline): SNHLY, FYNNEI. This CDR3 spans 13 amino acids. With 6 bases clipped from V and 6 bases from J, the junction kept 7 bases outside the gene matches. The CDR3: CASRDTGVAEAFF. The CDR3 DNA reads TGTGCCAGCAGAGATACAGGGGTGGCTGAAGCTTTCTTT.

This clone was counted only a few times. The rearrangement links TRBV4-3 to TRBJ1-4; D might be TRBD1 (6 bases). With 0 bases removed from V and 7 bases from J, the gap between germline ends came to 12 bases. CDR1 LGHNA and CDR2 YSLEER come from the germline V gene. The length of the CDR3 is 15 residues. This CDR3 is CASSQDKGHSEKLFF. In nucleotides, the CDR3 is TGCGCCAGCAGCCAAGATAAGGGACATAGTGAAAAACTGTTTTTT.

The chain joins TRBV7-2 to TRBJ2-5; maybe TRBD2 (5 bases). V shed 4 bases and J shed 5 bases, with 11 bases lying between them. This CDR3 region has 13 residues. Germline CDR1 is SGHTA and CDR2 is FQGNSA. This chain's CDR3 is CASSSTTGETQYF. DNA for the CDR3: TGTGCCAGCAGCTCCACGACGGGGGAGACCCAGTACTTC. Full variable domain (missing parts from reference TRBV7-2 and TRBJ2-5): GAGVSQSPSNKVTEKGKDVELRCDPISGHTALYWYRQSLGQGLEFLIYFQGNSAPDKSGLPSDRFSAERTGGSVSTLTIQRTQQEDSAVYLCASSSTTGETQYFGPGTRLLVL.

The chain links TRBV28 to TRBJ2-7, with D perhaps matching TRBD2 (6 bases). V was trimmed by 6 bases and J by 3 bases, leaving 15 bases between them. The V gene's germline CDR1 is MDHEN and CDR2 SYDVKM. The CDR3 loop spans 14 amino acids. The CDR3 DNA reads TGTGCCAGCAGAGTAACGGGGGTGCTCTACGAGCAGTACTTC. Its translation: CASRVTGVLYEQYF. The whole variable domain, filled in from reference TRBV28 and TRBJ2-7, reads DVKVTQSSRYLVKRTGEKVFLECVQDMDHENMFWYRQDPGLGLRLIYFSYDVKMKEKGDIPEGYSVSREKKERFSLILESASTNQTSMYLCASRVTGVLYEQYFGPGTRLTVT.

The CDR3 nucleotides are TGCGCCAGCAGAGCGGGGCCTCCTCTCACAGATACGCAGTATTTT. It encodes CASRAGPPLTDTQYF. The chain uses TRBV5-1 and TRBJ2-3; 7 nucleotides align to TRBD2. The CDR3 is made up of 15 amino acids. Germline loops: CDR1 SGHRS, CDR2 YFSETQ. With V trimmed by 5 bases and J by 2 bases, 8 bases remained unmatched.

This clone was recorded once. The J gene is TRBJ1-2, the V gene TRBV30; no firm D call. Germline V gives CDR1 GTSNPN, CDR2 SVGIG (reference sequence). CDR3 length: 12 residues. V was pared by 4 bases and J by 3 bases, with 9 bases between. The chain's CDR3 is CAWIGQHYGYTF. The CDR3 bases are TGTGCCTGGATTGGGCAGCACTATGGCTACACCTTC.

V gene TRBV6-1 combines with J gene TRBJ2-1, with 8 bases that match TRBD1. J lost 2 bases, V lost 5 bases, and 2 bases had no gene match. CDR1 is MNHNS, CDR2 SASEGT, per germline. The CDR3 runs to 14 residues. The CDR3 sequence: CASSLQGAYNEQFF. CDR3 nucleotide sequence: TGTGCCAGCAGTCTACAGGGGGCCTACAATGAGCAGTTCTTC.

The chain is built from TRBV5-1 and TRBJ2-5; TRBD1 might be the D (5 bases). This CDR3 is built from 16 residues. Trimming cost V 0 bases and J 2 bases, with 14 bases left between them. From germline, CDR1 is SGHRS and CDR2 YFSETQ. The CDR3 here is CASSLGFGHSQETQYF. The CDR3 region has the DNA TGCGCCAGCAGCTTGGGCTTTGGACACAGTCAAGAGACCCAGTACTTC.

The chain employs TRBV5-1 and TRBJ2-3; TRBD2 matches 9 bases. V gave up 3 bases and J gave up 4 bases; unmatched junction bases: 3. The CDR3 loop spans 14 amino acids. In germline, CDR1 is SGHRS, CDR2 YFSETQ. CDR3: CASSSGLAPDTQYF. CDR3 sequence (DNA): TGCGCCAGCAGCTCGGGACTAGCCCCAGATACGCAGTATTTT.